This T cell receptor beta chain was recorded in a study of response to subunit inactivated influenza vaccine. Germline loops: CDR1 GTSNPN, CDR2 SVGIG (reference sequence). The CDR3 length is 13 residues. V was pared by 3 bases and J by 5 bases, with 4 bases of the junction left unmatched. Of note for this clonotype: Antigen unknown.

TCRdb recomputed calls from the RT-PCR reads with MiXCR, one row per CDR3 protein. Of 550,000 to 800,000 distinct CDR3 sequences listed, about a sixth are singletons. General study findings and limits: Authors suggested each seasonal influenza vaccination recruits few new T cells.

V gene TRBV30 combines with J gene TRBJ2-1, with 7 bases aligning to TRBD1. The source is a man aged 45-65 years who received an inactivated influenza vaccine. The source was PBMCs from blood, collected about 13 days after vaccination. The CDR3 DNA is TGTGCCTGGAGGAGGGACAGACACAATGAGCAGTTCTTC. Residues: CAWRRDRHNEQFF.